This T cell receptor (beta chain) was sequenced for a study of tumor and adjacent non-tumor tissue in lung cancer (dated by TCRdb to 2016 to 2019). Background for the entire study: Patients with adenocarcinoma (12), squamous cell carcinoma (2) and small cell lung cancer (1) were included in the cohort. Among the roughly 15 patients, ages ranged from roughly 31 to 85 years, some 10 were men and 5 were women, and disease was TNM stage I to III. Sequencing produced about 130 million productive TCRbeta reads in total, an average of approximately 3.9 million reads per sample. The study compared bulk TCRbeta repertoires between lung tumor tissue and matched distant non-tumor lung tissue from over 13 lung cancer patients. For each patient, one tumor sample and one normal lung sample were taken, giving approximately 29 paired specimens that underwent TCRbeta CDR3 sequencing. Broader findings and caveats from the paper: A significantly larger cumulative share of the repertoire was made up by the top 100 clones in normal lung than in tumor tissue. Tumor tissue showed significantly greater TCR diversity (inverse Simpson) than normal lung tissue (about 410 vs 180, P = 0.0075, Mann-Whitney U test). Peripheral blood was not sequenced, so blood TCRbeta repertoires were not examined in the lung cancer patients of the study. The sequencing platform is not named in the methods, and unique molecular identifiers are not mentioned. Significantly higher TCR diversity was found in younger patients, and higher tumor TCR diversity was associated with shorter overall and disease-free survival. With only approximately 16 patients in the cohort, the authors noted that larger samples and more detailed clinical data are needed.

This clonotype was detected a few times. This clone's antigen is unknown. Sequence at one end of the junction differs from germline and may be a read error. Receptors were amplified or captured by multiplex PCR. The instrument was an Illumina HiSeq 2500. TCRbeta libraries were built by three rounds of nested PCR using primers (Table S4), following protocols modified from ARM-PCR. Before sequencing, PCR products of 200-500 bp were cut from the gel and purified using the QIAquick gel extraction kit. Regarding the original processing steps: Reads were cleaned using Trimmomatic, were merged into complete CDR3 sequences using FLASH, and were assigned to V(D)J germline segments using MiTCR. Clonal diversity was computed as the inverse Simpson's index with VDJtools. In-frame sequences without a premature stop codon were defined as productive reads. In TCRdb, the public reads were trimmed at Q25 with fastp and aligned with MiXCR, with productive beta chains retained. A single entry per CDR3 protein holds the most common genes and DNA from its merged rows. V and J calls and clone size were set by TCRdb, not the authors. The sample records roughly 200,000 distinct CDR3 sequences, around 70% of which are singletons. The ten largest clones take up 20% to 25% of the sample.

CDR1 is given as DFQATT and CDR2 as SNEGSKA, both from the germline V gene (reference sequence). Its CDR3 holds 16 amino acids, cysteine through phenylalanine. The DNA shown is the 48-base CDR3, in frame from base 1. RNA was isolated from bulk, unsorted tissue, and RNA quality was assessed with a NanoDrop ND-1000 and an Agilent 2100. The donors were newly diagnosed lung cancer patients admitted for thoracic surgery in China from August to November 2014 who had not received prior chemotherapy. The study excluded patients who had received radiotherapy or chemotherapy before or who had another cancer at the same time. Surgical tissue pieces of roughly 1-2 cm3 were preserved in RNAlater solution and stored at -80 °C until use.

The V and J genes are TRBV20-1 and TRBJ2-3, with 8 bases matching TRBD1. The clonotype originates from a man aged 55 to 70 with non-small cell lung cancer. Sequencing was done on a sample of lung tumor tissue. For the CDR3, the sequence is CSARGGGRGRTDTHYF. The nucleotide sequence is given as TGCAGTGCTAGAGGAGGAGGCAGGGGGCGCACAGATACGCATTATTTT.